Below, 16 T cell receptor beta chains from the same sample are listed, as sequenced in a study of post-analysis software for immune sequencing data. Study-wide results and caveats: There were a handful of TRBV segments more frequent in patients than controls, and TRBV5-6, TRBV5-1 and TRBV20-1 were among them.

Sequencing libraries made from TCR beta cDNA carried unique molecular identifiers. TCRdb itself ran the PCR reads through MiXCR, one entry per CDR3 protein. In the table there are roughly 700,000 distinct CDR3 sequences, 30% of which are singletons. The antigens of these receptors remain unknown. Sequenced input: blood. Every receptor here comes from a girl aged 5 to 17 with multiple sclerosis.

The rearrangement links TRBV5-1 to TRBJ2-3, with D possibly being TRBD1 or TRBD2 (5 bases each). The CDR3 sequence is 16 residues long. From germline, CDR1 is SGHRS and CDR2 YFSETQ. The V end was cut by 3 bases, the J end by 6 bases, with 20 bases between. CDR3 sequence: CASSSDSRPGRDTQYF. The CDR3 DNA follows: TGCGCCAGCAGCTCCGACAGCCGCCCGGGGCGGGATACGCAGTATTTT.

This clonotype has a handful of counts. CDR3 sequence reads: CASSFPAGTEQYF. The CDR3 DNA is TGTGCCAGCAGCTTCCCCGCGGGAACCGAGCAGTACTTC. This chain joins TRBV7-2 and TRBJ2-7, with D possibly being TRBD2 (6 bases). This CDR3 spans 13 amino acids. The germline V gene has CDR1 SGHTA and CDR2 FQGNSA. The V end lost 3 bases, the J end lost 6 bases, and 12 bases lay between the germline ends. Variable domain in full (rest from reference TRBV7-2 and TRBJ2-7): GAGVSQSPSNKVTEKGKDVELRCDPISGHTALYWYRQSLGQGLEFLIYFQGNSAPDKSGLPSDRFSAERTGGSVSTLTIQRTQQEDSAVYLCASSFPAGTEQYFGPGTRLTVT.

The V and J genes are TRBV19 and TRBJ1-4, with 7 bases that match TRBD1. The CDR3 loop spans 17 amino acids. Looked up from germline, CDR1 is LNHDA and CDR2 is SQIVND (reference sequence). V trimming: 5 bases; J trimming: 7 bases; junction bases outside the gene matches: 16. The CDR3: CASSAQQGKVVAEKLFF. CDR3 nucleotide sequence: TGTGCCAGTAGTGCTCAACAGGGGAAGGTGGTGGCTGAAAAACTGTTTTTT.

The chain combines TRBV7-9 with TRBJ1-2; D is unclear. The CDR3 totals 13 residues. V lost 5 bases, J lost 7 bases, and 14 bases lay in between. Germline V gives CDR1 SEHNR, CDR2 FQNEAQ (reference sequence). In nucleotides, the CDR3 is TGTGCCAGCAGCCCCGCGGGAGGGTCTGGCTACACCTTC. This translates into CASSPAGGSGYTF.

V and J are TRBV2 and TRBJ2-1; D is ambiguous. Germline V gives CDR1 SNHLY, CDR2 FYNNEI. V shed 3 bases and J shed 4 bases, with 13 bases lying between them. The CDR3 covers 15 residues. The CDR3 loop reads CASSDASYRYNEQFF. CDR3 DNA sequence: TGTGCCAGCAGTGATGCGAGTTATCGGTACAATGAGCAGTTCTTC.

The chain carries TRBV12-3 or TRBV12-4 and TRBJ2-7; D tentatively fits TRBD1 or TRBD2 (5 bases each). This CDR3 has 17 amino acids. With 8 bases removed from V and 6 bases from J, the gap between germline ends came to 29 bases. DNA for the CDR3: TGTGCCAGCTCCGTAATCCCACCGGGACCCCAAACGTCCGAGCAGTACTTC. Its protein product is CASSVIPPGPQTSEQYF.

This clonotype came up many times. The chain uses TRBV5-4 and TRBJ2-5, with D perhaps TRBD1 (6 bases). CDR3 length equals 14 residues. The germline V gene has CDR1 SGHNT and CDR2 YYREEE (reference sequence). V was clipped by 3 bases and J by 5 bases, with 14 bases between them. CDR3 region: CASSSKQGVETQYF. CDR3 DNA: TGTGCCAGCAGCTCGAAACAGGGTGTGGAGACCCAGTACTTC.

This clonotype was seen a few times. The CDR3 sequence is CASSLEGQAKNIQYF. In DNA form, the CDR3 reads TGTGCCAGCAGCTTAGAAGGACAGGCCAAAAACATTCAGTACTTC. J is TRBJ2-4 and V is TRBV7-9, with a weak D call TRBD1 (6 bases). Germline V gene lookup returns CDR1 SEHNR and CDR2 FQNEAQ (reference sequence). CDR3 length: 15 residues. Trimming shortened V by 1 base and J by 1 base, and 8 bases separated the two germline ends.

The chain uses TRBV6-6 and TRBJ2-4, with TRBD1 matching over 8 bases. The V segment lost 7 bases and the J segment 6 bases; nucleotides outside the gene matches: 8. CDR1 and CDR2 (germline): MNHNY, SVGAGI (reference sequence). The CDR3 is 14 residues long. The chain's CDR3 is CASTTQQGGNIQYF. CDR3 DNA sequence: TGTGCCAGCACCACCCAACAGGGGGGAAACATTCAGTACTTC.

For the CDR3, the DNA is TGCAGTGCTAGAGTCTGGGACAGCGCAGATACGCAGTATTTT. Translating gives CSARVWDSADTQYF. This chain joins TRBV20-1 and TRBJ2-3, with 7 nucleotides matching TRBD1. CDR3 length equals 14 residues. Losses at the gene ends were 1 base for V and 4 bases for J; bases not matched to a gene: 5. The germline V gene encodes CDR1 DFQATT and CDR2 SNEGSKA (reference sequence).

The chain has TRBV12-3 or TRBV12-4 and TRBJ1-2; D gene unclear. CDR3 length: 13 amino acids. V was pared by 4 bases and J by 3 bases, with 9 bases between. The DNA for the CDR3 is TGTGCCAGCAGTTCTCACGACTACTATGGCTACACCTTC. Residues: CASSSHDYYGYTF.

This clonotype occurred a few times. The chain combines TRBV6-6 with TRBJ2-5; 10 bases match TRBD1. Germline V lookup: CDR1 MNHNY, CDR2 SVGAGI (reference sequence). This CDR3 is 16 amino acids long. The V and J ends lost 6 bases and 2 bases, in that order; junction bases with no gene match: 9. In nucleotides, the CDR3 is TGTGCCAGCAGCCCCTCCGACAGGGGGCTTCAAGAGACCCAGTACTTC. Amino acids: CASSPSDRGLQETQYF.

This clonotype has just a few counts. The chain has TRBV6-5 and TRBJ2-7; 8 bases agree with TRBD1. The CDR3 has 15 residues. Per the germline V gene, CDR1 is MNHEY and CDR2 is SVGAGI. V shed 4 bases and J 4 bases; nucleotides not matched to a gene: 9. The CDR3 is CASSSPGQGQYEQYF. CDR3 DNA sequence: TGTGCCAGCAGTTCGCCCGGACAGGGACAATACGAGCAGTACTTC.

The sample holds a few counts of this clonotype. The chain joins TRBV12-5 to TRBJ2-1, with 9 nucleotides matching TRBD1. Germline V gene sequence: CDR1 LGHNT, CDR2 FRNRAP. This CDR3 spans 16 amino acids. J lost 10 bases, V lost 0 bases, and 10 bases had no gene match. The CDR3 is CASGLVLGTGLGEQFF. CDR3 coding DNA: TGTGCTAGTGGTTTGGTACTAGGGACAGGGTTAGGGGAGCAGTTCTTC.

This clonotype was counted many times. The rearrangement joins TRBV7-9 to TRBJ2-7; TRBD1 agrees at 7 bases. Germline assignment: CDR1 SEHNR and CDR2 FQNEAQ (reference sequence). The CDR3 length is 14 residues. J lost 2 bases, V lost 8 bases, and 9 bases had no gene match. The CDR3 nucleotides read TGTGCCAGCGACCTCCCCGGGACAGCCTACGAGCAGTACTTC. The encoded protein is CASDLPGTAYEQYF.

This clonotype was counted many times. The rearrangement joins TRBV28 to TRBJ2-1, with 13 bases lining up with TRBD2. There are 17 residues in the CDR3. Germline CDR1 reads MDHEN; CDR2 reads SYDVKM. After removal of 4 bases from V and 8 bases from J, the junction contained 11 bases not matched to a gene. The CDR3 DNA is TGTGCCAGCAGTTCGCCGCGGACTAGCGGGAGAGGATATGAGCAGTTCTTC. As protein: CASSSPRTSGRGYEQFF.